This T cell receptor (beta chain) was identified in a study of blood T cells in healthy people across ages (dated by TCRdb to 2014 to 2015). Describing the broader study: In model experiments, template switching captured about one uniquely barcoded TCR beta cDNA molecule for every two T cells. Using deep sequencing normalized with unique cDNA molecular identifiers, the study measured how TCR beta repertoire diversity changes with age. Four age groups were formed from the donors: young (average about 15 years), middle-aged (around 37), aged (about 68) and long-lived (around 80). To avoid experimental bias, donors of different ages were distributed randomly across sequencing lanes. Two additional independent replicas of 1 million unique cDNA reads from the same blood draw were analyzed for two donors (one aged 18 to 30 and one aged 80 or older). On the study overall, not on this receptor specifically: Because donor CMV infection status was unknown, age-related changes in expanded clonotypes were potentially confounded. Conclusive comparison of naive and antigen-experienced compartments was prevented by the profiling of bulk unsorted PBMCs. Observed TCR beta diversity correlated strongly with the percentage of naive T cells measured by flow cytometry. Compared with the aged group, the long-lived group had more naive CD4+ T cells, fewer expanded clones and increased TCR diversity, a pattern suggesting age selection. Observed TCR beta diversity per million T cells fell roughly linearly with age, and a significant reduction was already apparent by age about 43. Total diversity estimates from one million sequenced T cells were considered lower bounds and underestimates.

Systemically healthy Caucasian individuals from Russia, some 40 in total and aged about 6 to 95 years, were included as donors. About 9.8 milliliters of peripheral blood were drawn from each donor into EDTA-treated Vacutainer tubes. Ficoll-Paque density-gradient centrifugation was used to isolate PBMCs, with at least 6.5 million per sample. Total RNA, at least 5 micrograms per sample, was extracted from PBMCs with Trizol reagent. Naive CD45RAhigh/CD27high T cell percentages were measured by flow cytometry on a PBMC aliquot from every donor. The library came from 5' RACE. Sequencer: Illumina HiSeq 2500. The second PCR ran for roughly 7 to 11 cycles and used a J-beta primer mix along with a sample-barcoded 5' primer. Each TCR beta cDNA molecule received a unique molecular identifier from a template-switch 5' adaptor carrying 12 random nucleotides. At least 2.5 million CDR3-containing paired-end reads were obtained from each sample. The Mint cDNA synthesis kit, primed by a TRBC-specific oligonucleotide, was used to synthesize first-strand cDNA from all RNA. Following uracil-DNA glycosylase treatment, a first 18-cycle PCR with universal primers M1SS and BC2_uni_R was performed on all cDNA. In the source study's methods: For normalization, 1 million high-quality reads were randomly selected from each sample, with every read carrying a distinct molecular identifier. Reads sharing molecular identifiers were discarded rather than binned into consensus sequences. CDR3 identification, clonotype clustering and error correction used MiTCR with a Q25 quality threshold and the strictest error-elimination algorithm. A nonparametric unseen species model with Euler transformation was used to estimate lower-bound total TCR beta diversity. TCRdb's own reprocessing of the public reads used fastp at Q25 and MiXCR and kept productive beta chains. Entries are consolidated by CDR3 protein sequence, retaining the most common genes and DNA. The authors' filters were not applied to this entry. Across this sample there are 650,000 to 800,000 distinct CDR3 sequences, with 52% seen only once. Of the sample, roughly 13% falls within the top ten clones.

Of note for this clonotype: Its antigen remains undetermined. Being one base from a much bigger clone, this may be a read error.

From a lookup of the germline V gene (reference sequence), CDR1 and CDR2 are SSHAT and FNYEAQ. The CDR3, cysteine through phenylalanine, is 17 amino acids long. Just the 51-base CDR3 DNA is kept, in frame starting at base 1. The sequencing input was blood. The TCR was taken from a woman over 75 in good health. In this chain, TRBV7-7 is recombined with TRBJ2-2; TRBD1 is a weak D gene call, 6 bases matching. The encoded CDR3 is CASSLTPGQGRTGELFF. Here is the DNA: TGTGCTAGCAGCTTAACCCCGGGGCAGGGGCGAACCGGGGAGCTGTTTTTT.